This is a list of T cell receptor beta chains from one sample in a study of blood T cell repertoires in COVID-19. Produced via immunoSEQ multiplex PCR; TCRdb's table is partial and in-frame only. The sample holds 150,000 or so clones; 80% to 90% are singletons and the top ten take approximately 15%. The sequenced sample consisted of peripheral blood. Receptors were obtained from a middle-aged woman with acute or convalescent COVID-19. Each CDR3 is given with its conserved first and last residue. The D gene is left open where the match is weak. The size entry is marked missing in some rows and otherwise reads once, few, many or a size class.

>.|TRBV18|.|TRBJ1-2
TGTGCCAGCTCACCGACACAAAAGTACTTTGGTGGCTACACCTTC
CASSPTQKYFGGYTF
>.|TRBV11-2|.|TRBJ1-1
TGTGCCAGCAGCTTAGATCTCCCAGGTGAAGCTTTCTTT
CASSLDLPGEAFF
>TRBD1|TRBV6-5|.|TRBJ1-1
TGTGCCAGCAGTTGGGGCACGGACAGGGGGACTGAAGCTTTCTTT
CASSWGTDRGTEAFF
>.|TRBV7-2|.|TRBJ1-2
TGTGCCAGCAGCTTAGGAGGCGGGGGCTACACCTTC
CASSLGGGGYTF
>.|TRBV7-3|.|TRBJ1-3
TGTGCCAGCAGCTCCCAATCTGGAAACACCATATATTTT
CASSSQSGNTIYF
>TRBD1|TRBV5-3|.|TRBJ2-7
TGTGCCAGAAGCCCGTGGGACAGGGCGAACTACGAGCAGTACTTC
CARSPWDRANYEQYF
>.|TRBV11-3|.|TRBJ1-1
TGTGCCAGCAGCTTAGGGGGGGTAAGCACTGAAGCTTTCTTT
CASSLGGVSTEAFF
>TRBD1|TRBV19|.|TRBJ2-4
TGTGCCAGTAGTTCCGGACAGGGCAACATTCAGTACTTC
CASSSGQGNIQYF
>.|TRBV5-1|few|TRBJ2-7
TGCGCCAGCAGCTTGGGATCCCGGGGCGAGCAGTACTTC
CASSLGSRGEQYF
>TRBD1|TRBV5-1|.|TRBJ2-2
TGCGCCAGCAGCCTACAGGGGGGTACCGGGGAGCTGTTTTTT
CASSLQGGTGELFF
>TRBD2|TRBV7-2|.|TRBJ2-1
TGTGCCAGCAGCTTTGATAGCGGGTGGGGGGGCAATGAGCAGTTCTTC
CASSFDSGWGGNEQFF
>.|TRBV15|.|TRBJ2-2
TGTGCCACCAGCAGAGATTATTTCGTCGGCACCGGGGAGCTGTTTTTT
CATSRDYFVGTGELFF
>TRBD1|TRBV10-3|.|TRBJ2-7
TGTGCCACCTCCCGGACAGGGGCCGACGAGCAGTACTTC
CATSRTGADEQYF
>.|TRBV2|.|TRBJ2-5
TGTGCCAGCAGTGAAAAGTTGAGAGAGACCCAGTACTTC
CASSEKLRETQYF
>TRBD1|TRBV5-1|once|TRBJ1-1
TGCGCCAGCAGCGCCGAGACAGGGATCACTGAAGCTTTCTTT
CASSAETGITEAFF
>TRBD1|TRBV3-1/TRBV3-2|.|TRBJ2-1
TGTGCCAGCAGCCAAGGGGACAGGGGGCGACACAATGAGCAGTTCTTC
CASSQGDRGRHNEQFF
>TRBD1|TRBV27|once|TRBJ2-5
TGTGCCAGCAGTGGCCGGGACAGGGGGCAAGAGACCCAGTACTTC
CASSGRDRGQETQYF
>.|TRBV18|.|TRBJ1-1
TGTGCCAGCTCACCTCAGATGAACACTGAAGCTTTCTTT
CASSPQMNTEAFF
>TRBD2|TRBV3-1/TRBV3-2|.|TRBJ2-4
TGTGCCAGCAGCCCCGGGGGGACAGCCAAAAACATTCAGTACTTC
CASSPGGTAKNIQYF
>TRBD1|TRBV18|.|TRBJ1-5
TGTGCCAGCTCCCTAGGACAGGGGGTCAGGCCCCAGCATTTT
CASSLGQGVRPQHF
>.|TRBV9|.|TRBJ1-1
TGTGCCAGCAGCGTAGAAGTCGACGGGAATGAAGCTTTCTTT
CASSVEVDGNEAFF
>.|TRBV5-1|.|TRBJ2-6
TGCGCCAGCCACCCGGGGGATGGGGCCAACGTCCTGACTTTC
CASHPGDGANVLTF
>.|TRBV7-9|.|TRBJ2-3
TGTGCCAGCAGCTTACAGACTGCCGATACGCAGTATTTT
CASSLQTADTQYF
>.|TRBV19|.|TRBJ2-1
TGTGCCAGTAGTAATCCAAACTCTGAGCAGTTCTTC
CASSNPNSEQFF
>.|TRBV7-9|.|TRBJ2-7
TGTGCCAGCAGCTATCTGACGCAGGGGCCCGAGCAGTACTTC
CASSYLTQGPEQYF